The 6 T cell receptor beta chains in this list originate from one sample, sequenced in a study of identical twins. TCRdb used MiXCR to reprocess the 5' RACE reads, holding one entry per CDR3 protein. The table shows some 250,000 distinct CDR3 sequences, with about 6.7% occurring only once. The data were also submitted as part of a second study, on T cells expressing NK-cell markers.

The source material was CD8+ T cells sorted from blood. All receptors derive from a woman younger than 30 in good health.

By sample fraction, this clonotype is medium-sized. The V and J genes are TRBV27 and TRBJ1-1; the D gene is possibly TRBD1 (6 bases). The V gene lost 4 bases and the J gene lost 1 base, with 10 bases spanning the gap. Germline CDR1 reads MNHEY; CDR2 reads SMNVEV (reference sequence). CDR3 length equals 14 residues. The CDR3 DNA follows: TGTGCCAGCAGTTCGACAGGCCCGAACACTGAAGCTTTCTTT. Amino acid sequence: CASSSTGPNTEAFF.

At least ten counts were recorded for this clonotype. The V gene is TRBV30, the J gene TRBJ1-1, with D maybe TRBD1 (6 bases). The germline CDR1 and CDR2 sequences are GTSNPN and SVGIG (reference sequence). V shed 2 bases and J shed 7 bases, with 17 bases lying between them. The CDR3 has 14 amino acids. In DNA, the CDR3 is TGTGCCTGGAGTTGGGGCGGGGGGGCCGATGAAGCTTTCTTT. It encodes CAWSWGGGADEAFF.

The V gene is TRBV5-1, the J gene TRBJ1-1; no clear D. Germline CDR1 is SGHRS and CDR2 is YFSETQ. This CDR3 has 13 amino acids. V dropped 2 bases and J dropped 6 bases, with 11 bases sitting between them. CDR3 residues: CASSFFLESEAFF. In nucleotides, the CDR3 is TGCGCCAGCAGCTTCTTTTTGGAATCTGAAGCTTTCTTT.

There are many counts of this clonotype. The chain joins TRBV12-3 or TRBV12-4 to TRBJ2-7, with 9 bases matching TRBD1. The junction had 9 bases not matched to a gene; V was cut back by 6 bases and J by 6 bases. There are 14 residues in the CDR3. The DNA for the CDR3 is TGTGCCAGCAGCCCTAGGACAGGGGTGGGCGAGCAGTACTTC. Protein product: CASSPRTGVGEQYF.

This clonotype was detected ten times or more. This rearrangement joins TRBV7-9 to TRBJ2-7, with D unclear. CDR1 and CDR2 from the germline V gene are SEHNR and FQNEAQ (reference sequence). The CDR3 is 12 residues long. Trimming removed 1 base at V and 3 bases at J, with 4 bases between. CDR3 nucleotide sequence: TGTGCCAGCAGCTTAGTAGGCTACGAGCAGTACTTC. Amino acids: CASSLVGYEQYF.

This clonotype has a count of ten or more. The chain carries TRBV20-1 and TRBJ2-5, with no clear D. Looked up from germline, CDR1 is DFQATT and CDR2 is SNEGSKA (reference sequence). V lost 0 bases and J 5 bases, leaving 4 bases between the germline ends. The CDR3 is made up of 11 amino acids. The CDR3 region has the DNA TGCAGTGCTAGAGAATGGGAGACCCAGTACTTC. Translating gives CSAREWETQYF.